This T cell receptor (beta chain) appears in the sequencing data of a study of blood T cell repertoires in COVID-19. In the study overall: Sites across the United States, Italy and Spain contributed samples from acute and convalescent COVID-19.

The V gene lost 0 bases and the J gene lost 2 bases, with 10 bases spanning the gap. This CDR3 comprises 15 residues. The germline V gene encodes CDR1 SGHVS and CDR2 FQNEAQ. This clone was detected only a few times. In the source study's methods: Reference gene primer amplification in the assay estimated nucleated cell counts. Data came from immunoSEQ multiplex PCR; TCRdb stores just in-frame clones and leaves some out. Clone size and V and J calls were adopted from that table, with D and trimming inferred from the DNA. The table includes about 72,000 clones, roughly 82% detected once. Sequencing used peripheral blood. The TCR comes from a human donor in a cohort sampled during active COVID-19. The rearrangement links TRBV7-8 to TRBJ2-5, with D perhaps matching TRBD2 (6 bases). This CDR3 is CASSLARRDQETQYF. In nucleotides, the CDR3 is TGTGCCAGCAGCTTAGCGCGGAGGGATCAAGAGACCCAGTACTTC.